This T cell receptor (beta chain) was sequenced during a study of regulatory T cells in long-lasting Graves disease. This clonotype was observed a handful of times. Sample time point: persistent/refractory GD, antithyroid drugs over 5 years with positive TRAb. The TCR library used RNA extracted from PBMCs. Germline lookup yields CDR1 MDHEN and CDR2 SYDVKM. V shed 6 bases, J shed 1 base, and the junction held 8 bases outside the gene matches. This CDR3 region has 16 residues. CDR3 regions were amplified by Arm-PCR using iRepertoire HTBI primers to build TCR beta libraries. MiXCR, applied by TCRdb to the multiplex PCR reads, yields one record per CDR3 protein. The profile shows over 350,000 distinct CDR3 sequences, 20% to 25% of them singletons.

The TCR was taken from a female donor with Graves disease. The sample in question was peripheral blood mononuclear cells (PBMCs), obtained when the disease was refractory, from a patient treated with antithyroid drugs. This sequence joins TRBV28 and TRBJ1-5, with TRBD1 matching 8 bases. The chain's CDR3 is CASSLRQGWSNQPQHF. CDR3 bases: TGTGCCAGCAGCCTCAGACAGGGGTGGAGCAATCAGCCCCAGCATTTT.